The sequence of this T cell receptor beta chain was determined in a study of blood T cell repertoires in COVID-19. Germline V gene data show CDR1 as SGDLS and CDR2 as YYNGEE. With 0 bases removed from V and 7 bases from J, the gap between germline ends came to 16 bases. The CDR3 runs 15 residues. Method: immunoSEQ multiplex PCR; TCRdb's copy keeps in-frame clones and lacks some. Of over 40,000 clones listed, about 80% are singletons. The specimen was peripheral blood. The source is a woman in her fifties or sixties with acute or convalescent COVID-19. V usage is TRBV9 and J usage is TRBJ1-1; TRBD1 might be the D (5 bases). Here the CDR3 reads CASSVALQDRGEAFF. As DNA, the CDR3 is TGTGCCAGCAGCGTAGCCCTACAGGACCGCGGTGAAGCTTTCTTT.